Below are 8 T cell receptor beta chains sequenced from a single sample in a study of technical replicates of blood from a handful of donors. Sequencing was performed with immunoSEQ multiplex PCR; in TCRdb, only in-frame clones are kept and a portion is missing. The table includes about 93,000 clones, nearly 97% detected once. Sequencing was performed on T cells isolated from PBMCs. The receptors come from a human donor in good health.

The chain links TRBV6-1 to TRBJ2-5; 13 nucleotides agree with TRBD2. With V trimmed by 1 base and J by 4 bases, 6 bases remained unmatched. CDR3 size: 17 residues. Germline loops: CDR1 MNHNS, CDR2 SASEGT. The CDR3 reads CASSEDVLAGGLETQYF. The CDR3 nucleotides read TGTGCCAGCAGTGAAGACGTACTAGCGGGGGGGTTAGAGACCCAGTACTTC.

This chain uses TRBV7-9 with TRBJ1-1, with D unclear. The CDR3 runs 13 residues. Germline CDR1 and CDR2: SEHNR and FQNEAQ (reference sequence). V lost 6 bases and J lost 1, with 9 bases in between. The CDR3 region is CASSPLSNTEAFF. In DNA, the CDR3 is TGTGCCAGCAGTCCACTGTCGAACACTGAAGCTTTCTTT.

The V and J genes are TRBV6-5 and TRBJ1-6; D is unclear. V lost 6 bases, J lost 7 bases, and 10 bases lay in between. The CDR3 extends over 13 amino acids. Germline CDR1 MNHEY, CDR2 SVGAGI. CDR3 in amino acids: CASSSLFNSPLHF. The CDR3 coding sequence is TGTGCCAGCAGCTCACTTTTCAATTCACCCCTCCACTTT.

The chain joins TRBV7-2 to TRBJ2-1; 7 bases fit TRBD2. The CDR3 consists of 16 residues. J lost 4 bases, V lost 0 bases, and 6 bases had no gene match. Germline lookup yields CDR1 SGHTA and CDR2 FQGNSA. The CDR3 nucleotides read TGTGCCAGCAGCTTAGCGGGCCTAGCGGTGTACAATGAGCAGTTCTTC. Its translation is CASSLAGLAVYNEQFF.

This clone has only one observation. The chain employs TRBV15 and TRBJ1-2; D unresolved. CDR1 is LNHNV and CDR2 is YYDKDF in the germline V gene (reference sequence). CDR3 length equals 15 residues. Trimming took off 1 base at V and 5 bases at J, with 14 bases between the two ends. The CDR3 protein is CATSRGGGGSYGYTF. Written as DNA, the CDR3 is TGTGCCACCAGCAGAGGAGGCGGCGGGAGTTATGGCTACACCTTC.

This clone was recorded only once. The chain carries TRBV27 and TRBJ1-5; TRBD1 matches 9 bases. This CDR3 has 16 amino acids. Losses at the gene ends were 5 bases for V and 5 bases for J; bases not matched to a gene: 10. CDR1 is MNHEY and CDR2 is SMNVEV in the germline V gene (reference sequence). CDR3 loop: CASSPTGGFRDQPQHF. The CDR3 DNA reads TGTGCCAGCAGTCCGACAGGGGGATTTCGCGATCAGCCCCAGCATTTT.

This clone was picked up a small number of times. This chain joins TRBV18 and TRBJ1-6, with 7 nucleotides matching TRBD1. Germline V CDR1 and CDR2: KGHSH, LQKENI. V dropped 6 bases and J dropped 8; count of bases not matched to a gene: 4. The CDR3 sequence is 13 residues long. The CDR3 sequence is CASSQGGDSPLHF. Here the CDR3 DNA reads TGTGCCAGCTCGCAGGGGGGAGATTCACCCCTCCACTTT.

This clone occurred once. The chain combines TRBV4-1 with TRBJ1-1; D not resolved. The CDR3 is 17 residues long. V lost 1 base and J lost 0, with 15 bases in between. In germline, CDR1 is MGHRA, CDR2 YSYEKL. CDR3 region: CASSQVLVRSLNTEAFF. The CDR3 DNA is TGCGCCAGCAGCCAAGTGTTGGTCCGGAGCTTGAACACTGAAGCTTTCTTT.